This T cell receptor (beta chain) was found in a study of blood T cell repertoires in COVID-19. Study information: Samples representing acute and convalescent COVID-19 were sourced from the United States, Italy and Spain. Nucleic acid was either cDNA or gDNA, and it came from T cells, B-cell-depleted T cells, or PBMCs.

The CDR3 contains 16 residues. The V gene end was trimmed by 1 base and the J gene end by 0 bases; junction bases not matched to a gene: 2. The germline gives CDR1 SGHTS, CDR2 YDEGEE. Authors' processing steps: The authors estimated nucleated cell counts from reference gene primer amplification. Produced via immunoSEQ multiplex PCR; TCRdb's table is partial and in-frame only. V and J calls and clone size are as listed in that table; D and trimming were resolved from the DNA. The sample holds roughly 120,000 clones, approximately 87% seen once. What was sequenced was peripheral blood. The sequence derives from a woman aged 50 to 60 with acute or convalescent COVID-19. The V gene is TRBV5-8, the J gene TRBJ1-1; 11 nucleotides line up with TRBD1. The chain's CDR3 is CASSLRTGGLNTEAFF. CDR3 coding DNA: TGTGCCAGCAGCTTGCGGACAGGGGGCCTGAACACTGAAGCTTTCTTT.